This T cell receptor (beta chain) was identified during a study of CD4 T cells in relation to SARS-CoV-2 and coronaviruses (dated by TCRdb to about 2021). In the study overall: In the ViraFEST assay, PBMCs were cultured with antigen for around eleven days, after which TCR beta CDR3s were sequenced to identify antigen-specific clonal expansions. The full convalescent cohort of more than ten patients had a median age of about 40 years, ranging from roughly 20 to 75 years. Among the roughly twelve convalescent patients, 8 males and 4 females were included, and two of the subjects were Hispanic. Patient-derived lymphoblastoid cell lines were used to map the HLA restriction of shared crossreactive spike epitopes. Memory CD4+ T cell crossreactivity between SARS-CoV-2 and common cold coronavirus spike proteins was assessed at the TCR clonotype level in the study. The Adaptive Biotechnologies TCR-sequencing kit was used to sequence samples from a few pre-COVID donors and the naive versus memory experiments, while other data came from Illumina-based sequencing. Expansion assays from other donors in the study were sequenced with a different, Illumina-based TCR-beta assay.

To separate naive from memory CD4+ T cells, cryopreserved PBMCs first underwent CD4 enrichment and then EasySep naive CD4+ T cell enrichment. For roughly ten days, about 92,000 sorted naive or memory CD4+ T cells were cultured together with CEF peptides and T cell-depleted PBMCs at a 1:1 ratio. In general, triplicate replicate wells were used for every peptide culture condition. Ficoll-Paque PLUS gradient centrifugation was used to isolate PBMCs from leukapheresis product or whole blood. PBMCs were either cryopreserved at -140°C or used fresh in the expansion assay. The QIAamp Micro DNA Kit was used to extract genomic DNA from the CD4+ T cells. With respect to this clone: What antigen it recognizes has not been identified. No quality values exist for individual bases; no much larger clone is one base distant.

DNA from CEF-cultured naive and memory CD4+ T cells underwent immunoSEQ TCR-beta sequencing at survey level. As for the original processing: During preprocessing, nonproductive sequences were removed, along with CDR3s that did not begin with C, did not end with F or W, or were shorter than 7 amino acids. Antigen-specific clonotypes were called with the MANAFEST web app, based on expansion relative to reference and other culture wells. To be counted as positive, a clone had to show significant expansion compared with the reference culture, at an FDR below 0.05, in 2 of 3 replicate wells. For a clone to be considered positive, significant expansion relative to all other tandem wells and an odds ratio above 5 were also required. Cultured and uncultured naive and memory CD4+ repertoires were searched for previously identified spike- and CEF-reactive CDR3s. After three terminal residues were trimmed from each end, CDR3 homology was quantified as pairwise Levenshtein distance using the stringdist R package. TCRdb mirrors the immuneACCESS table, restricted to in-frame sequences. Some clones are absent from its copies; in checked studies, under half trace to an unresolved V gene, and the reason for the others is unknown. The V and J calls and the clone size are those of that table, but D and trimming were determined from the DNA. This sample holds about 41,000 clones; 75% to 90% were observed only once. Around 1.2% of the sample comes from the top ten.

Findings and caveats that apply to the study as a whole: Small numbers of patients and of tested TCRs were a limitation of the study. Since the crossreactivity analysis centred on spike protein, crossreactivity against other viral proteins was not assessed. No donor contributed both pre-pandemic and post-infection samples, which limited tracing the source of pre-existing responses. Naive versus memory sequencing indicated that memory recall responses, rather than primary responses primed during culture, are detected by the assay. About 65% of donors had memory CD4+ clonotypes that crossrecognized SARS-CoV-2 and at least one common cold coronavirus spike. Crossreactive clones showed significantly weaker SARS-CoV-2-driven expansion than monoreactive clones, consistent with antigenic imprinting.

V drops 0 bases and J drops 10 bases, leaving 5 bases in between. Looking up the germline V gene yields CDR1 SGDLS and CDR2 YYNGEE. The CDR3 covers 11 residues, taking in both the cysteine and the phenylalanine. Solely the CDR3 DNA is kept, with 33 bases framed from the first base. This receptor was identified in an adult with COVID-19. Sequences were obtained from naive CD4+ T cells from PBMCs, cultured in vitro. The cell subset or site label, read with the paper, signifies: naive CD4+ T cells isolated by negative enrichment. Recombination joined TRBV9 with TRBJ2-1; the D gene remains uncertain. The DNA sequence is given as TGTGCCAGCAGCGTAGGAGCGGAGCAGTTCTTC. This gives the protein CASSVGAEQFF.